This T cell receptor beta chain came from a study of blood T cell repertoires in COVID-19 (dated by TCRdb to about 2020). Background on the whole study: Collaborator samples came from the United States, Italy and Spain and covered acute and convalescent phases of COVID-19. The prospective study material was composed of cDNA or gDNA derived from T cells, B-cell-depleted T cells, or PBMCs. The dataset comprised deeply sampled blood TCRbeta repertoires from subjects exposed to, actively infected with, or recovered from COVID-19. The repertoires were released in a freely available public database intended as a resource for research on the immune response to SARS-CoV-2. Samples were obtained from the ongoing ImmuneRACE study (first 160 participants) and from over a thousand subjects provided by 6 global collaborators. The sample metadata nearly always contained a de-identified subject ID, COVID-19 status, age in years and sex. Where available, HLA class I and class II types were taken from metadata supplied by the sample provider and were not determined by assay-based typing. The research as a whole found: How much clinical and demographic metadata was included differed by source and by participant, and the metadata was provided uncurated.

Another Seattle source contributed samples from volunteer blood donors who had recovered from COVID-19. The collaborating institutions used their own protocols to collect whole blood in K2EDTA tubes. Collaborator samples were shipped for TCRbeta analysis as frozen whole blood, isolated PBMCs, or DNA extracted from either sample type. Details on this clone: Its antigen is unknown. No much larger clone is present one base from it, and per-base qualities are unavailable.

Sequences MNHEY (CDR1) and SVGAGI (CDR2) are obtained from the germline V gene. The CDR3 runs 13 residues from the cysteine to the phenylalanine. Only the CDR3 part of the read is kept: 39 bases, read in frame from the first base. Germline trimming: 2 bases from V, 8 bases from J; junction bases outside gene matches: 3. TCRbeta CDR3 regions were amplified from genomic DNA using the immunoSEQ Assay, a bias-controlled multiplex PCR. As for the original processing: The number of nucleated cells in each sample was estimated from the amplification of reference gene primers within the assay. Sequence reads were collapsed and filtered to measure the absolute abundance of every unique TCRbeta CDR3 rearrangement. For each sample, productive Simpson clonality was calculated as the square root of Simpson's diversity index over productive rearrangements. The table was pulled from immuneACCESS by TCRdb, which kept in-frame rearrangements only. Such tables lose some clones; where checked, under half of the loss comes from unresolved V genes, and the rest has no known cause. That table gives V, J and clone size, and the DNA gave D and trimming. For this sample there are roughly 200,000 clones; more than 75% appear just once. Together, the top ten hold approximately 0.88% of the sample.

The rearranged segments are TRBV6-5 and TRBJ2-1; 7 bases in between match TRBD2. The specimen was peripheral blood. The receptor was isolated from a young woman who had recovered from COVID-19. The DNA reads TGTGCCAGCAGTTACGCGGGGGACGATGAGCAGTTCTTC. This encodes CASSYAGDDEQFF.